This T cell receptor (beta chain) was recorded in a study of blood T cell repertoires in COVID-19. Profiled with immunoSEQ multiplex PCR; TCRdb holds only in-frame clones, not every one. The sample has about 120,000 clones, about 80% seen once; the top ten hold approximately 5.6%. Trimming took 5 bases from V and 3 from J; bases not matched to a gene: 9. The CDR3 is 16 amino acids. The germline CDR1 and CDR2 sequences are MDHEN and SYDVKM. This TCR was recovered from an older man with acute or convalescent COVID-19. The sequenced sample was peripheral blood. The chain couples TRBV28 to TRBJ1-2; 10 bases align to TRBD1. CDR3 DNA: TGTGCCAGCAGTATCCCACAGGGGACAGGGGACTATGGCTACACCTTC. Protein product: CASSIPQGTGDYGYTF.